This T cell receptor beta chain appears in the sequencing data of a study of T-cell reconstitution after alpha-beta-depleted transplantation in children. As for this clonotype: Its matching antigen is unknown.

Study outcomes and limitations: As was reported, about two months after transplant, alpha-beta T cells came from several hundred expanded graft clones.

A library of TCRbeta sequences, prepared with unique molecular identifiers, was generated. TCRdb itself ran the PCR reads through MiXCR, one entry per CDR3 protein. The sample holds a few hundred thousand distinct CDR3 sequences, about an eighth seen once. The germline gives CDR1 SGHTA, CDR2 FQGNSA. The CDR3 has 17 residues. V shed 5 bases, J shed 1 base, and the junction held 11 bases outside the gene matches. V usage is TRBV7-2 and J usage is TRBJ2-7; the match to TRBD2 covers 10 bases. Specimen: PBMCs, mostly from graft donor cells, collected 360 days after TCRalphabeta/CD19-depleted stem cell transplant. The clonotype was recovered from a male patient between 5 and 17 years old who had a stem cell transplant for acute myeloid leukemia, so the T cells may come from the graft donor. The CDR3 DNA is TGTGCCAGCAGCACTAGCAGACTAGCGGGCGAATCCTACGAGCAGTACTTC. It specifies CASSTSRLAGESYEQYF.